This TCR beta chain was profiled in a study of T-cell reconstitution after alpha-beta-depleted transplantation in children. The TCRbeta library was prepared with unique molecular identifiers. TCRdb analysed the PCR reads with MiXCR anew, one entry per CDR3 protein. The table includes about 500,000 distinct CDR3 sequences, around a third detected once. Trimming cost V 4 bases and J 8 bases; bases outside gene matches: 5. The CDR3 has 14 amino acids. Germline V CDR1 and CDR2: SGHRS, YFSETQ. The TCR originated in a human donor who donated a stem cell graft to a child with aplastic anemia. This chain joins TRBV5-1 and TRBJ2-1, with 11 bases lining up with TRBD1. Sequenced here: PBMCs from the stem cell graft donor, sampled from the stem cell graft. CDR3: CASSAKDRGHEQFF. The DNA of the CDR3 is TGCGCCAGCAGCGCTAAGGACAGGGGGCATGAGCAGTTCTTC.